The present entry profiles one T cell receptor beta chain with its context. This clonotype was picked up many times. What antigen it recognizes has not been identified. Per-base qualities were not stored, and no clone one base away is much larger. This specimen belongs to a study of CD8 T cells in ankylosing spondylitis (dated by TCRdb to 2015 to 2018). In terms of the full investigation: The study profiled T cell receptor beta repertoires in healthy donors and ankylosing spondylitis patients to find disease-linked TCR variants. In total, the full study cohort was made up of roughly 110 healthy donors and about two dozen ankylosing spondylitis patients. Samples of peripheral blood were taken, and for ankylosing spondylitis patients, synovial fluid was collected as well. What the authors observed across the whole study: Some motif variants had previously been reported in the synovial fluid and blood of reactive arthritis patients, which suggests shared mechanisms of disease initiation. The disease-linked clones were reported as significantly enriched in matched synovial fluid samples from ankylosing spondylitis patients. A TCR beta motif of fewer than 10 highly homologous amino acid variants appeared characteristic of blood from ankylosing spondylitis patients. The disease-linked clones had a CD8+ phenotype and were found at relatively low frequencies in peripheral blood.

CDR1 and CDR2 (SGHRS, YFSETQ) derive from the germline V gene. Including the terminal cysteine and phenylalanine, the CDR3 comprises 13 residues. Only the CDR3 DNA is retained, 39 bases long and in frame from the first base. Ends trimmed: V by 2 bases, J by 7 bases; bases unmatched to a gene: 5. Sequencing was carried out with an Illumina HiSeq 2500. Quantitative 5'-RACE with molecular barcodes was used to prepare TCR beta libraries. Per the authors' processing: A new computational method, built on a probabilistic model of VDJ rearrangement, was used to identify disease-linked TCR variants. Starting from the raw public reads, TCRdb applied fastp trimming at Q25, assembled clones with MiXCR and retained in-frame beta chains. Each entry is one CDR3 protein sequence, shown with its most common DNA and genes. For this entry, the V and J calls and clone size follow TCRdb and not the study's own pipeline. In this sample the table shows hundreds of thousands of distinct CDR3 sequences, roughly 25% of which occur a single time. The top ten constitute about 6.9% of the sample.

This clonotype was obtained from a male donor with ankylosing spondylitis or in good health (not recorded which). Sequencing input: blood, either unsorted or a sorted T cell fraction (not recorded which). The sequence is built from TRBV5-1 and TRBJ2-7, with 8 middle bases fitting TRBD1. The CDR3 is CASSLPGGGEQYF. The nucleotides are TGCGCCAGCAGCTTACCAGGGGGCGGTGAGCAGTACTTC.